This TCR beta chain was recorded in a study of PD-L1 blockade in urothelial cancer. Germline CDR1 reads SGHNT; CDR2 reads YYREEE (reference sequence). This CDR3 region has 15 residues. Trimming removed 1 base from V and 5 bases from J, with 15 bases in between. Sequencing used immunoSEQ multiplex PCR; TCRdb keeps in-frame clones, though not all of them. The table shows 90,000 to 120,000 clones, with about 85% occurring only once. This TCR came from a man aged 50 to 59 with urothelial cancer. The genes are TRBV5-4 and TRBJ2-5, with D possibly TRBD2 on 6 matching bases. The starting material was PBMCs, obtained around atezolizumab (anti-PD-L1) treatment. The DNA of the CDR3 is TGTGCCAGCAGCTTGACCGGGACTTTATCGGAGACCCAGTACTTC. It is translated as CASSLTGTLSETQYF.